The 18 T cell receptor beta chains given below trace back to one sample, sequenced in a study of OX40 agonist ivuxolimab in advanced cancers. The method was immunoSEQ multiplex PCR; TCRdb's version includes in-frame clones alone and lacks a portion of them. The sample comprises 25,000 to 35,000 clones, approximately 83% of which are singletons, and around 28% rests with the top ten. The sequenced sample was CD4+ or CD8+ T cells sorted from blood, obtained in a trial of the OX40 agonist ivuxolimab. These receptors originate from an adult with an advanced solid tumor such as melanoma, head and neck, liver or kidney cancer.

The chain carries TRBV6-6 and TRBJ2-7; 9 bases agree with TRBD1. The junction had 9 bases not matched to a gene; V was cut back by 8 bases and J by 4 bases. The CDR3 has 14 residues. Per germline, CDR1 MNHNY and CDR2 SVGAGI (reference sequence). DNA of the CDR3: TGTGCCAGCTCCCTCCCTGACAGGGGGTACGAGCAGTACTTC. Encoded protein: CASSLPDRGYEQYF.

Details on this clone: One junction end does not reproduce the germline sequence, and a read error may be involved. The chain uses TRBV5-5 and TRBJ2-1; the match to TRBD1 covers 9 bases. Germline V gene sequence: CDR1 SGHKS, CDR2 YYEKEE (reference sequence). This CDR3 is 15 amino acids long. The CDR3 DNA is TGTGCCAGAAGCTTTGCCGGACAGGGGAAGAATGAGCAGTTCTTC. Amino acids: CARSFAGQGKNEQFF.

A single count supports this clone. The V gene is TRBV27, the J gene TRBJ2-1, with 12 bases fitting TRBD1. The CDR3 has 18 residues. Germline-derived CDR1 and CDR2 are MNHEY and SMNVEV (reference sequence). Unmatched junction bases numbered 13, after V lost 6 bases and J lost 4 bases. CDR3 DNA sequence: TGTGCCAGCAGGCGCCTGGGGGACAGGGGGCTGAGATACAATGAGCAGTTCTTC. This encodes CASRRLGDRGLRYNEQFF.

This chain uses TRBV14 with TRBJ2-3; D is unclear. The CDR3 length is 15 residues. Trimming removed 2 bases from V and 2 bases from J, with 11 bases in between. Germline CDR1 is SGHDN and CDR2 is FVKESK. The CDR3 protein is CASSQRVAITDTQYF. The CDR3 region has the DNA TGTGCCAGCAGCCAACGAGTTGCTATCACAGATACGCAGTATTTT.

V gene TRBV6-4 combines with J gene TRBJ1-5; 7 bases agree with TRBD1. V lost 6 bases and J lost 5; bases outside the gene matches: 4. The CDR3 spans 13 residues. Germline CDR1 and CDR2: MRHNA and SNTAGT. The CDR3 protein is CASSTGDHQPQHF. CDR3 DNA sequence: TGTGCCAGCAGCACAGGGGACCATCAGCCCCAGCATTTT.

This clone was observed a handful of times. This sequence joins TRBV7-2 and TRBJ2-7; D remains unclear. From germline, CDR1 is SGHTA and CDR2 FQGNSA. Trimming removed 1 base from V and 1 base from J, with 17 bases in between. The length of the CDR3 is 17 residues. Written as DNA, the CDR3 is TGTGCCAGCAGCTTAGTACGAAGGACGGACCGATCCTACGAGCAGTACTTC. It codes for CASSLVRRTDRSYEQYF. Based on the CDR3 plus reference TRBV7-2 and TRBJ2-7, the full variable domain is GAGVSQSPSNKVTEKGKDVELRCDPISGHTALYWYRQSLGQGLEFLIYFQGNSAPDKSGLPSDRFSAERTGGSVSTLTIQRTQQEDSAVYLCASSLVRRTDRSYEQYFGPGTRLTVT.

The CDR3 DNA is TGTGCCAGCAGTCACAGACACGAGCAGTACTTC. Encoded protein: CASSHRHEQYF. V gene TRBV7-9 combines with J gene TRBJ2-7; no definite D call. This CDR3 spans 11 amino acids. Germline CDR1 and CDR2: SEHNR and FQNEAQ (reference sequence). V was trimmed by 6 bases and J by 5 bases, leaving 8 bases between them.

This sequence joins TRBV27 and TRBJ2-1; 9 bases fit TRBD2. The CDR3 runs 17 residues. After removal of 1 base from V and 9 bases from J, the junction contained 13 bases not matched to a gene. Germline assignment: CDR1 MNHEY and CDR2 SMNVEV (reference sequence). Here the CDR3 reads CASSLYPGVAGDTEQFF. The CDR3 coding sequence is TGTGCCAGCAGTTTATACCCCGGTGTAGCGGGGGACACTGAGCAGTTCTTC.

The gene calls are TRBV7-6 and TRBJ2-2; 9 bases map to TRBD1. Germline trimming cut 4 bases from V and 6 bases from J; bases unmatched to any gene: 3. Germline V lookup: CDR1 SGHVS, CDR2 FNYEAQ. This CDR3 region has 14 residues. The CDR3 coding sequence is TGTGCCAGCAGCTCGGGGACAGGGCCCGGGGAGCTGTTTTTT. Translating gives CASSSGTGPGELFF.

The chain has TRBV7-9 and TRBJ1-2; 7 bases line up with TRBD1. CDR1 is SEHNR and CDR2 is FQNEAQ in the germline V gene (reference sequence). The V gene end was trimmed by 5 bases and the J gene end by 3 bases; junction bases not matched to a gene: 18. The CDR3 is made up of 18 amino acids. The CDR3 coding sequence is TGTGCCAGCAGCCCGCGTGACCGGAGACAGGGCGCGCACTATGGCTACACCTTC. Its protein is CASSPRDRRQGAHYGYTF.

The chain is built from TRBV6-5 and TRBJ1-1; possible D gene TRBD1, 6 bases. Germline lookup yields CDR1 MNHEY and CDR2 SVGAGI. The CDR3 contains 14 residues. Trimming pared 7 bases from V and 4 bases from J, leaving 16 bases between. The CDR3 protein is CASTEEGGTTEAFF. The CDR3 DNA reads TGTGCCAGCACCGAGGAGGGGGGAACCACTGAAGCTTTCTTT.

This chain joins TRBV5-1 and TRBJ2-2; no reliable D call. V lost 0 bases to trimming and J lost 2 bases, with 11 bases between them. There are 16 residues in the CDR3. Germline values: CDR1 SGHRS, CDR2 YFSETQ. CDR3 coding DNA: TGCGCCAGCAGCTTGGGAGAGGTTATTAACACCGGGGAGCTGTTTTTT. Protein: CASSLGEVINTGELFF.

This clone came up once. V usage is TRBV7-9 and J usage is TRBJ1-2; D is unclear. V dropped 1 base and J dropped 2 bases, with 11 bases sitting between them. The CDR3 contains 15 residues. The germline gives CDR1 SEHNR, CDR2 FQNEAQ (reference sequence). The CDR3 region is CASSLVMWENYGYTF. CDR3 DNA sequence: TGTGCCAGCAGCTTAGTGATGTGGGAGAACTATGGCTACACCTTC.

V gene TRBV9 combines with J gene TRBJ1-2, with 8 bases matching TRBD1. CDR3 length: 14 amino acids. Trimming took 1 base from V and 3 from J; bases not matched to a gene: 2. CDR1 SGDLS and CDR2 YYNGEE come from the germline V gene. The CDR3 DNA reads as TGTGCCAGCAGCGTACAGGGGGCCGACTATGGCTACACCTTC. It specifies CASSVQGADYGYTF.

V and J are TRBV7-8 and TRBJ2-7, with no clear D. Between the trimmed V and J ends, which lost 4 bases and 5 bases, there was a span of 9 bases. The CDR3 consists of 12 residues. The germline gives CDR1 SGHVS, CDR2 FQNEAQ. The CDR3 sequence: CASSSPFHEQYF. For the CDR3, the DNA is TGTGCCAGCAGCTCCCCTTTCCACGAGCAGTACTTC.

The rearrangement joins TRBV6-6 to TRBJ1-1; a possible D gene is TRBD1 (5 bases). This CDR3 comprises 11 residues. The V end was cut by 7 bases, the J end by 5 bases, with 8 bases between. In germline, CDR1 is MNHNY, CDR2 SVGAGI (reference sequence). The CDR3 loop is CASMGGTEAFF. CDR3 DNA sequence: TGTGCCAGCATGGGGGGGACTGAAGCTTTCTTT.

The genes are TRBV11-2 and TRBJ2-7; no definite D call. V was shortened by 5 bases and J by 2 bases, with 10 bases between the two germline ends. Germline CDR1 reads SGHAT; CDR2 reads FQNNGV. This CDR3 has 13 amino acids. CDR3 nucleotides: TGTGCCAGCAGCCGAGAACGGGCCTACGAGCAGTACTTC. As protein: CASSRERAYEQYF.

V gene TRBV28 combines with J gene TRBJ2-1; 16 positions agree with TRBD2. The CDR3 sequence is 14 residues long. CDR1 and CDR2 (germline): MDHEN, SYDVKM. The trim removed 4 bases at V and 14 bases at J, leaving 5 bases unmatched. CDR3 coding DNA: TGTGCCAGCAGTTCTGGGACTAGCGGGGGGGCTGAGTTCTTC. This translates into CASSSGTSGGAEFF.